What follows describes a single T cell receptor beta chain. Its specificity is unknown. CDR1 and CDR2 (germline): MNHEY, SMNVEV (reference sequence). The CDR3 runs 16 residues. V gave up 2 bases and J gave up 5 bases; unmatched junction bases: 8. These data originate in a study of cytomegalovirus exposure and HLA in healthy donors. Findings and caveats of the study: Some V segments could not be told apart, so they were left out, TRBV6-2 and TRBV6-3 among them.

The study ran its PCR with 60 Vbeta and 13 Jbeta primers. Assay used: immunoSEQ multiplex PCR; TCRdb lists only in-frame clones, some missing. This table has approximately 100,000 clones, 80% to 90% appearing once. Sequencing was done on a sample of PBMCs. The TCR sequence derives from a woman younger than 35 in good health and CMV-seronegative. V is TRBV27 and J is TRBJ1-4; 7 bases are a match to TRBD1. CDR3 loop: CASSLLEAGGNEKLFF. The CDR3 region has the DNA TGTGCCAGCAGTTTACTCGAGGCAGGGGGGAATGAAAAACTGTTTTTT.